This is a list of T cell receptor beta chains from one sample in a study of T cell responses to AZD1222 COVID-19 vaccine. TCRdb's table, derived via immunoSEQ multiplex PCR, lists solely in-frame clones and lacks some. The sample shows under 150,000 clones, around 84% of them seen only once. Specimen: peripheral blood, collected 28 days after the second AZD1222 dose. All receptors derive from an adult who received the AZD1222 COVID-19 vaccine. CDR3s include the opening cysteine and the closing phenylalanine or tryptophan. The D gene is left open where the match is weak. The size entry is marked missing in some rows and otherwise reads once, few, many or a size class.

clone_size d_call j_call v_call cdr3_aa cdr3_nt
few - TRBJ1-6 TRBV3-1/TRBV3-2 CASSPTRGRVSNSPLHF TGTGCCAGCAGCCCCACGAGAGGGAGGGTTAGTAATTCACCCCTCCACTTT
- - TRBJ2-7 TRBV11-2 CASSSWVRNEQYF TGTGCCAGCAGCTCCTGGGTCAGGAACGAGCAGTACTTC
- - TRBJ2-1 TRBV10-3 CAIRGLEYNEQFF TGTGCCATCAGGGGGCTCGAGTACAATGAGCAGTTCTTC
- TRBD1 TRBJ2-7 TRBV2 CASSHPGGEQYF TGTGCCAGCAGTCACCCAGGGGGCGAGCAGTACTTC
- - TRBJ2-3 TRBV7-9 CASSHRARLQGPDTQYF TGTGCCAGCAGCCATCGTGCTCGGCTCCAAGGGCCAGATACGCAGTATTTT
- TRBD2 TRBJ2-4 TRBV19 CASSPRTSGGAKNIQYF TGTGCCAGTAGTCCCCGGACTAGCGGGGGAGCCAAAAACATTCAGTACTTC
- - TRBJ1-5 TRBV2 CASGTESNQPQHF TGTGCCAGCGGGACCGAAAGCAATCAGCCCCAGCATTTT
- - TRBJ1-3 TRBV10-3 CAISEARESLAGNTIYF TGTGCCATCAGTGAGGCCAGGGAGTCCCTAGCTGGAAACACCATATATTTT
- - TRBJ1-6 TRBV7-2 CASRLGRVPYNSPLHF TGTGCCAGCAGACTAGGGAGGGTCCCCTATAATTCACCCCTCCACTTT
few - TRBJ2-3 TRBV7-2 CASSLRGLDTQYF TGTGCCAGCAGCTTACGGGGATTAGATACGCAGTATTTT
once - TRBJ1-2 TRBV13 CASSLGEIPTYGYTF TGTGCCAGCAGCTTAGGGGAGATTCCAACTTATGGCTACACCTTC
once - TRBJ1-2 TRBV18 CASSPPGVPLGYTF TGTGCCAGCTCACCACCAGGAGTTCCCCTCGGCTACACCTTC
- - TRBJ1-2 TRBV7-9 CASSHRAGQFGGYTF TGTGCCAGCAGCCACCGGGCGGGCCAATTTGGGGGCTACACCTTC
- - TRBJ1-1 TRBV4-3 CASSQDFGDTEAFF TGCGCCAGCAGCCAAGACTTCGGGGACACTGAAGCTTTCTTT
- - TRBJ2-5 TRBV7-2 CASSLAPGQETQYF TGTGCCAGCAGCTTAGCCCCGGGGCAAGAGACCCAGTACTTC
- - TRBJ1-1 TRBV7-3 CASSLGLVGTEAFF TGTGCCAGCAGCCTGGGGTTGGTGGGTACTGAAGCTTTCTTT
few TRBD1 TRBJ2-7 TRBV6-1 CASSEGTGFSHEQYF TGTGCCAGCAGTGAAGGGACAGGGTTTAGCCACGAGCAGTACTTC
- - TRBJ1-2 TRBV28 CASSSGLGGYTF TGTGCCAGCAGTTCCGGATTAGGTGGCTACACCTTC
- - TRBJ1-1 TRBV10-1 CASSGTGIRGEAFF TGCGCCAGCAGTGGAACAGGGATAAGAGGGGAAGCTTTCTTT
- - TRBJ1-1 TRBV19 CASRGGGSITEAFF TGTGCCAGTAGGGGGGGAGGGTCGATCACTGAAGCTTTCTTT
- - TRBJ2-5 TRBV19 CASSISPTGLETQYF TGTGCCAGTAGTATCAGCCCCACAGGGCTAGAGACCCAGTACTTC
- - TRBJ2-6 TRBV5-6 CASRGGSGANVLTF TGTGCCAGCAGGGGTGGCTCTGGGGCCAACGTCCTGACTTTC
once TRBD1 TRBJ1-5 TRBV30 CAWSLGGSHSNQPQHF TGTGCCTGGAGTTTAGGGGGCTCACATAGCAATCAGCCCCAGCATTTT
- TRBD1 TRBJ1-5 TRBV18 CASSPPGQGGQPQHF TGTGCCAGCTCACCACCAGGACAGGGAGGTCAGCCCCAGCATTTT
- - TRBJ1-1 TRBV19 CASSPYRTVNTEAFF TGTGCCAGTAGCCCTTACCGGACAGTGAACACTGAAGCTTTCTTT
- - TRBJ1-1 TRBV5-5 CASTKNTEAFF TGTGCCAGCACCAAGAACACTGAAGCTTTCTTT
- TRBD2 TRBJ2-3 TRBV20-1 CSASLIISGGAGDTQYF TGCAGTGCTAGTCTGATCATTAGCGGGGGGGCCGGAGATACGCAGTATTTT
- - TRBJ1-3 TRBV5-1 CASSFSGSGNTIYF TGCGCCAGCAGCTTCTCCGGCTCTGGAAACACCATATATTTT
- - TRBJ2-2 TRBV7-2 CASSLAPANTGELFF TGTGCCAGCAGCTTAGCTCCGGCGAACACCGGGGAGCTGTTTTTT
- - TRBJ2-1 TRBV29-1 CSVARKQGSNEQFF TGCAGCGTTGCCCGCAAGCAGGGGAGCAATGAGCAGTTCTTC
- TRBD2 TRBJ2-5 TRBV18 CASSPAGGEETQYF TGTGCCAGCTCACCAGCGGGGGGTGAGGAGACCCAGTACTTC
few TRBD1 TRBJ1-1 TRBV7-6 CASSQTGQGFTEAFF TGTGCCAGCAGCCAAACCGGACAGGGGTTCACTGAAGCTTTCTTT
- - TRBJ2-5 TRBV4-2 CASSQELGAETQYF TGTGCCAGCAGCCAAGAGCTGGGGGCGGAGACCCAGTACTTC
- - TRBJ1-1 TRBV7-9 CASSPAGGADTEAFF TGTGCCAGCAGCCCCGCGGGGGGGGCAGACACTGAAGCTTTCTTT
- TRBD1 TRBJ1-2 TRBV19 CASSNRGRISGYTF TGTGCCAGTAGTAACAGGGGGCGGATTAGTGGCTACACCTTC
- - TRBJ2-5 TRBV30 CAWSRRGLRETQYF TGTGCCTGGAGTAGGAGGGGGTTACGAGAGACCCAGTACTTC
- - TRBJ1-2 TRBV14 CASSPQADYGYTF TGTGCCAGCAGCCCCCAAGCGGACTATGGCTACACCTTC
- - TRBJ2-2 TRBV6-5 CASSLVGTGELFF TGTGCCAGCAGCCTGGTGGGGACCGGGGAGCTGTTTTTT
few - TRBJ2-7 TRBV7-3 CASSLTGLSEQYF TGTGCCAGCAGCTTAACGGGACTCAGCGAGCAGTACTTC
- - TRBJ2-7 TRBV19 CASSMSGGSYEQYF TGTGCCAGTAGTATGAGTGGGGGGTCCTACGAGCAGTACTTC
- TRBD2 TRBJ2-2 TRBV4-3 CASSQQTSGVAGELFF TGCGCCAGCAGCCAACAGACTAGCGGGGTAGCCGGGGAGCTGTTTTTT
- - TRBJ2-7 TRBV6-6 CASSYSWGSSYEQYF TGTGCCAGCAGTTACTCTTGGGGGTCTTCCTACGAGCAGTACTTC
- - TRBJ1-1 TRBV2 CASSRPTEAFF TGTGCCAGCAGCCGTCCCACTGAAGCTTTCTTT
- - TRBJ2-5 TRBV28 CASSFRGRDQYF TGTGCCAGCAGTTTCCGGGGTCGGGACCAGTACTTC
- - TRBJ1-2 TRBV19 CASSVLDYRERSYGYTF TGTGCCAGTAGTGTCCTAGATTACAGGGAGCGGAGCTATGGCTACACCTTC
- - TRBJ2-2 TRBV19 CASSKGDKNTGELFF TGTGCCAGTAGTAAGGGGGATAAGAACACCGGGGAGCTGTTTTTT
few - TRBJ1-4 TRBV12-3/TRBV12-4 CASSTIEGEKLFF TGTGCCAGCAGCACGATCGAGGGCGAAAAACTGTTTTTT
- TRBD1 TRBJ1-2 TRBV7-8 CASTLARTGERGENYGYTF TGTGCCAGCACTTTGGCTCGGACAGGGGAGAGGGGCGAGAACTATGGCTACACCTTC
- TRBD1 TRBJ1-1 TRBV19 CASEAGGETEAFF TGTGCCAGCGAGGCAGGGGGTGAGACTGAAGCTTTCTTT
- TRBD1 TRBJ1-1 TRBV9 CASSVTGVNTEAFF TGTGCCAGCAGCGTTACAGGGGTGAACACTGAAGCTTTCTTT
- - TRBJ2-2 TRBV12-3/TRBV12-4 CASSIGLTGELFF TGTGCCAGCAGTATCGGACTCACCGGGGAGCTGTTTTTT
- - TRBJ2-1 TRBV6-1 CASSDLGAHGNEQFF TGTGCCAGCAGTGATTTGGGCGCGCACGGCAATGAGCAGTTCTTC
- TRBD1 TRBJ1-3 TRBV6-6 CASSVPHRGSGNTIYF TGTGCCAGCAGTGTCCCTCACAGGGGCTCTGGAAACACCATATATTTT